This T cell receptor beta chain is from a study of OX40 agonist ivuxolimab in advanced cancers. Broadly, across the study: Ivuxolimab, which targeted the costimulatory receptor OX40 (CD134), was an agonistic, fully human IgG2 monoclonal antibody. Intravenous ivuxolimab was administered to patients every 2 weeks at six dose levels: 0.01, 0.1, 0.3, 1.5, 3 and 10 mg/kg. Of the roughly 52 patients in dose escalation, about 20 had hepatocellular carcinoma, some 15 had melanoma, 9 had renal cell carcinoma and 9 had head and neck cancer. In the dose-escalation cohort, around four fifths of patients were male, and the mean age was approximately 55 years, with a range of about 20 to 79. Prior anti-PD-1, anti-PD-L1 or anti-CTLA-4 therapy was permitted, and approximately 40% of dose-escalation patients had received checkpoint inhibitors. Partial responses were achieved by three dose-escalation patients, of whom one had hepatocellular carcinoma and two had cutaneous melanoma. Peripheral TCRbeta sequencing aimed to test whether ivuxolimab altered TCR sequence diversity and caused clonal T-cell expansion. The monotherapy dose-escalation portion (N of about 50 patients) of the phase I ivuxolimab trial is reported in the paper.

For sequencing of the TCRbeta CDR3 region, genomic DNA was extracted from the sorted cells. The immunoSEQ Assay was used for sequencing of TCRbeta CDR3 regions. TCRdb limited this immuneACCESS table to in-frame rearrangements with V and J called. A share of clones is missing; checked studies link under half to unresolved V genes, and the rest is unexplained. Present in this sample are some 17,000 clones, about 90% of which were seen just once. Roughly 34% of the sample is in the top ten clones. In its sample, this clone comes out as medium-sized (0.01 to 0.1%). The specificity of this receptor is unknown. One base away there is no much larger clone; base qualities are not given. The trial excluded patients who had a history of autoimmune disease or were on systemic immunosuppression. Peripheral blood for TCR sequencing was drawn from every dose cohort at baseline, at cycle 4 day 1 and at cycle 7 day 1. The samples were taken from a phase I, first-in-human, multicenter, open-label dose-escalation trial of ivuxolimab. The trial enrolled adults with locally advanced or metastatic head and neck squamous cell, hepatocellular, melanoma or renal cell carcinoma. Before TCR sequencing, CD4+ T cells and CD8+ T cells were sorted from peripheral blood as separate populations.

The investigation overall reported the following: At doses of 0.1 to 3.0 mg/kg, clonal expansion of both CD4+ and CD8+ T cells in blood was seen between baseline and week 6. After ivuxolimab, more expanded clones were found on average in CD8+ T cells than in CD4+ T cells. Low levels of normalized T-cell clonal expansion were also seen in some nonresponding patients. The antigen specificity of the peripheral T cells that underwent clonal expansion was not determined. In the 0.1-3.0 mg/kg groups, partial responders were among the patients with the lowest normalized peripheral clonal expansion, particularly in CD8+ T cells.

Per the germline V gene, SGHDN is the CDR1 and FVKESK is the CDR2. The CDR3 measures 16 amino acids from cysteine to phenylalanine. The read is trimmed to its CDR3 DNA, 48 bases read in frame from base 1. Trimming at the junction amounts to 3 bases on V and 2 bases on J, and the germline ends lie 14 bases apart. The TCR was taken from an adult with an advanced solid tumor such as melanoma, head and neck, liver or kidney cancer. This specimen consisted of CD4+ or CD8+ T cells sorted from blood, obtained in a trial of the OX40 agonist ivuxolimab. Here the chain combines TRBV14 and TRBJ2-1; confidence is insufficient to name the D gene. The CDR3 here reads CASSHARTFTYNEQFF. The base sequence is TGTGCCAGCAGCCACGCACGGACCTTTACCTACAATGAGCAGTTCTTC. Reference TRBV14 and TRBJ2-1 genes cover what lies past the CDR3, so the full variable domain is EAGVTQFPSHSVIEKGQTVTLRCDPISGHDNLYWYRRVMGKEIKFLLHFVKESKQDESGMPNNRFLAERTGGTYSTLKVQPAELEDSGVYFCASSHARTFTYNEQFFGPGTRLTVL.